This T cell receptor (beta chain) was profiled in a study of technical replicates of blood from a handful of donors (TCRdb year 2017). Comment on this clone: No antigen is known for it. No much larger clonotype is one base removed from it; base qualities were not supplied.

The receptor library was made with the immunoSEQ multiplex PCR assay. Drawn from immuneACCESS, this table holds only the in-frame rearrangements with V and J called that TCRdb kept. Clones are partly lost; checked studies trace under half to an unresolved V gene and leave the rest unexplained. In this sample the table shows fewer than 80,000 clones, 70% to 90% of which occur a single time. The ten top clones hold 4.5% to 5.5% of the sample. The clonotype originates from a human donor in good health. Some clones in this sample may be carry-over from other donors' samples. The sample taken for sequencing was PBMCs.

The base sequence is TGCGCCAGCAGCCAAGATCTACTAGCGGGGACATACTACGAGCAGTACTTC. This codes for CASSQDLLAGTYYEQYF. The rearranged segments are TRBV4-1 and TRBJ2-7; a stretch of 10 junction bases matches TRBD2. The CDR3 holds 17 amino acids from the cysteine to the phenylalanine. Only the CDR3 portion is preserved as DNA: 51 bases, with reading frame beginning at the first base. Taken from the germline V gene, the CDR1 and CDR2 loops are MGHRA and YSYEKL. V and J are trimmed by 0 bases and 3 bases, and the gene matches miss 8 bases of the junction.